This is a list of T cell receptor beta chains from one sample in a study of blood T cell repertoires in COVID-19. Profiling relied on immunoSEQ multiplex PCR, and the TCRdb table lists in-frame clones only, not all of them. In the table there are about 320,000 clones, roughly nine tenths of which are singletons. The specimen was PBMCs or T cells enriched from blood (not recorded which). These receptor sequences come from a man in his sixties who had recovered from COVID-19. Each CDR3 is given with its conserved first and last residue. Each record gives: J gene, D gene, V gene, clone size, CDR3 DNA, CDR3 protein. The D gene is left open where the match is weak. The listing skips clone size in some rows; elsewhere it reads once, few, many or a size class.

J: TRBJ1-3
D: NA
V: TRBV15
size: NA
DNA: TGTGCCACCAGCAGAGATACGGGAAGTGGAAACACCATATATTTT
CDR3: CATSRDTGSGNTIYF

J: TRBJ1-3
D: NA
V: TRBV5-6
size: NA
DNA: TGTGCCAGCAGCCCGCCCGCAGTCAGCTCTGGAAACACCATATATTTT
CDR3: CASSPPAVSSGNTIYF

J: TRBJ2-1
D: TRBD2
V: TRBV11-3
size: NA
DNA: TGTGCCAGCAGCTTACCTATTCCCCAGACTAGCGGGGGGTACAATGAGCAGTTCTTC
CDR3: CASSLPIPQTSGGYNEQFF

J: TRBJ2-2
D: NA
V: TRBV5-1
size: NA
DNA: TGCGCCAGCAGAGTCAGTTTTAACACCGGGGAGCTGTTTTTT
CDR3: CASRVSFNTGELFF

J: TRBJ2-5
D: NA
V: TRBV30
size: NA
DNA: TGTGCCTGGAGCCCCGCGGGGCGGTTTCAAGAGACCCAGTACTTC
CDR3: CAWSPAGRFQETQYF

J: TRBJ2-1
D: TRBD2
V: TRBV5-4
size: NA
DNA: TGTGCCAGCAGCTTCGTCTGGACTAGCGGGGGGTACAATGAGCAGTTCTTC
CDR3: CASSFVWTSGGYNEQFF

J: TRBJ2-7
D: TRBD1
V: TRBV30
size: few
DNA: TGTGCCTGGAGTGCCCGGGACAGGCGGACCTACGAGCAGTACTTC
CDR3: CAWSARDRRTYEQYF

J: TRBJ1-5
D: NA
V: TRBV9
size: NA
DNA: TGTGCCAGCAGCGTAGGTGACTTATCGGGTCAGCCCCAGCATTTT
CDR3: CASSVGDLSGQPQHF

J: TRBJ1-1
D: NA
V: TRBV20-1
size: NA
DNA: TGCAGTGCTAGAGGACAGACTGAAGCTTTCTTT
CDR3: CSARGQTEAFF

J: TRBJ2-2
D: NA
V: TRBV6-5
size: NA
DNA: TGTGCCAGCCGTACAGGGAACACCGGGGAGCTGTTTTTT
CDR3: CASRTGNTGELFF

J: TRBJ2-2
D: TRBD2
V: TRBV7-6
size: few
DNA: TGTGCCAGCAGCCCGGGACTAGCGGGACCCGGGGAGCTGTTTTTT
CDR3: CASSPGLAGPGELFF

J: TRBJ1-2
D: NA
V: TRBV9
size: NA
DNA: TGTGCCAGCAGCGCGACCGGGAGAGTTTATGGCTACACCTTC
CDR3: CASSATGRVYGYTF

J: TRBJ2-5
D: NA
V: TRBV13
size: NA
DNA: TGTGCCAGCAGCGGACTGACACAAGAGACCCAGTACTTC
CDR3: CASSGLTQETQYF

J: TRBJ2-5
D: NA
V: TRBV7-9
size: NA
DNA: TGTGCCAGCAGCTTAGTCGGGGGAGAGACCCAGTACTTC
CDR3: CASSLVGGETQYF

J: TRBJ2-7
D: TRBD2
V: TRBV13
size: NA
DNA: TGTGCCAGCAGCTTAACAGCGGGGGGACCCGAGCAGTACTTC
CDR3: CASSLTAGGPEQYF

J: TRBJ2-5
D: TRBD2
V: TRBV7-2
size: NA
DNA: TGTGCCAGCAGCTTAAGGCTAGCGGGGGGAAAAGAGACCCAGTACTTC
CDR3: CASSLRLAGGKETQYF

J: TRBJ2-7
D: TRBD1
V: TRBV11-2
size: NA
DNA: TGTGCCAGCAGAACCCCCGGGACAGGCACTTACGAGCAGTACTTC
CDR3: CASRTPGTGTYEQYF

J: TRBJ1-1
D: NA
V: TRBV11-3
size: NA
DNA: TGTGCCAGCAGCTTAGATGGACAGCTCAACACTGAAGCTTTCTTT
CDR3: CASSLDGQLNTEAFF

J: TRBJ2-7
D: NA
V: TRBV2
size: NA
DNA: TGTGCCAGCGGTCCACATACCTACGAGCAGTACTTC
CDR3: CASGPHTYEQYF

J: TRBJ2-3
D: TRBD2
V: TRBV6-6
size: NA
DNA: TGTGCCACCGGGACTAGCGGGACAGATACGCAGTATTTT
CDR3: CATGTSGTDTQYF

J: TRBJ1-1
D: TRBD1
V: TRBV18
size: NA
DNA: TGTGCCAGCTCTCAGGACAGGGGCAATACCCTGAACACTGAAGCTTTCTTT
CDR3: CASSQDRGNTLNTEAFF

J: TRBJ1-1
D: TRBD1
V: TRBV27
size: NA
DNA: TGTGCCAGCAGTTTTTTAGGGACAGGGGGCGTAGCTTTCTTT
CDR3: CASSFLGTGGVAFF

J: TRBJ2-1
D: NA
V: TRBV27
size: NA
DNA: TGTGCCAGCAGTTCCACCTACAATGAGCAGTTCTTC
CDR3: CASSSTYNEQFF

J: TRBJ1-1
D: TRBD1
V: TRBV5-4
size: NA
DNA: TGTGCCAGCAGCCGTTACAGGGGCCTCAGGGTAGGGACTGAAGCTTTCTTT
CDR3: CASSRYRGLRVGTEAFF

J: TRBJ2-7
D: TRBD2
V: TRBV5-1
size: NA
DNA: TGCGCCAGCAGCTTGGGTAGCGGGAGCGTCTACGAGCAGTACTTC
CDR3: CASSLGSGSVYEQYF

J: TRBJ2-2
D: TRBD1
V: TRBV9
size: NA
DNA: TGTGCCAGCAGCGCGAGGGGACAGGGTATGACCGGGGAGCTGTTTTTT
CDR3: CASSARGQGMTGELFF

J: TRBJ1-6
D: NA
V: TRBV5-6
size: NA
DNA: TGTGCCAGCAGCTTGGGTCATGTTTCACCCCTCCACTTT
CDR3: CASSLGHVSPLHF

J: TRBJ2-1
D: NA
V: TRBV24-1
size: NA
DNA: TGTGCCACCTCAGGGATGGGCAATGAGCAGTTCTTC
CDR3: CATSGMGNEQFF

J: TRBJ2-7
D: NA
V: TRBV6-1
size: NA
DNA: TGTGCCAGCAGTGATCGGCAGGGTGTCTACGAGCAGTACTTC
CDR3: CASSDRQGVYEQYF

J: TRBJ2-1
D: TRBD2
V: TRBV30
size: NA
DNA: TGTGCCTGTCACGGGACTAGTCCCTACAATGAGCAGTTCTTC
CDR3: CACHGTSPYNEQFF

J: TRBJ1-5
D: TRBD1
V: TRBV6-5
size: NA
DNA: TGTGCCAGCAGGTCGGGACAGCGGCACTCCCCCCAGCATTTT
CDR3: CASRSGQRHSPQHF

J: TRBJ1-1
D: NA
V: TRBV5-1
size: NA
DNA: TGCGCCAGCAGCGCCACGGGGAACACTGAAGCTTTCTTT
CDR3: CASSATGNTEAFF

J: TRBJ1-4
D: TRBD1
V: TRBV13
size: NA
DNA: TGTGCCAGCAGCCGCAGAGGGGGCAGGGACAATGAAAAACTGTTTTTT
CDR3: CASSRRGGRDNEKLFF

J: TRBJ1-5
D: NA
V: TRBV18
size: NA
DNA: TGTGCCAGCTCACCACTAGGCGGGCCAAATCAGCCCCAGCATTTT
CDR3: CASSPLGGPNQPQHF

J: TRBJ2-1
D: TRBD2
V: TRBV7-2
size: NA
DNA: TGTGCCAGCAGCCCCCCCCGGACTAGAGAATACAATGAGCAGTTCTTC
CDR3: CASSPPRTREYNEQFF

J: TRBJ2-3
D: TRBD2
V: TRBV7-9
size: NA
DNA: TGTGCCAGCAGCTTGGGGACTAGCCCCGACCATACGCAGTATTTT
CDR3: CASSLGTSPDHTQYF

J: TRBJ2-3
D: TRBD1
V: TRBV7-3
size: NA
DNA: TGTGCCAGCAGCCCAATGGTGCAAACGGGACCCACTCGTAGGGGGCCCACAGATACGCAGTATTTT
CDR3: CASSPMVQTGPTRRGPTDTQYF

J: TRBJ1-2
D: NA
V: TRBV27
size: few
DNA: TGTGCCAGCAGTTTACGTCGGGTATCCTCTGGCTACACCTTC
CDR3: CASSLRRVSSGYTF

J: TRBJ1-5
D: TRBD1
V: TRBV15
size: NA
DNA: TGTGCCACCAGCAGAGAACAGGGGTTTGTTAGCAATCAGCCCCAGCATTTT
CDR3: CATSREQGFVSNQPQHF

J: TRBJ2-7
D: TRBD1
V: TRBV2
size: few
DNA: TGTGCCAGCTTATTGTCACGGGACAGGCCACCTTACGAGCAGTACTTC
CDR3: CASLLSRDRPPYEQYF

J: TRBJ1-2
D: NA
V: TRBV19
size: NA
DNA: TGTGCCAGTACCGAGGACAGCGACAAGGACTATGGCTACACCTTC
CDR3: CASTEDSDKDYGYTF

J: TRBJ1-5
D: TRBD1
V: TRBV5-1
size: NA
DNA: TGCGCCAGCAGCGTAGGACAGGGGCCGAATCAGCCCCAGCATTTT
CDR3: CASSVGQGPNQPQHF

J: TRBJ1-6
D: NA
V: TRBV27
size: NA
DNA: TGTGCCAGCAGTCTAAGCCAGGGCTTGGCCGGGTCACCCCTCCACTTT
CDR3: CASSLSQGLAGSPLHF

J: TRBJ2-3
D: TRBD2
V: TRBV5-4
size: NA
DNA: TGTGCCAGCAGCTTGGTGTCGGCGGGAGGCTACACAGATACGCAGTATTTT
CDR3: CASSLVSAGGYTDTQYF

J: TRBJ1-1
D: NA
V: TRBV29-1
size: NA
DNA: TGCAGCGTGAAGACAGGCCGTAACACTGAAGCTTTCTTT
CDR3: CSVKTGRNTEAFF

J: TRBJ1-1
D: TRBD1
V: TRBV5-1
size: once
DNA: TGCGCCAGCAGCTTGGTCACAGGGGCCACTGAAGCTTTCTTT
CDR3: CASSLVTGATEAFF

J: TRBJ2-7
D: NA
V: TRBV2
size: few
DNA: TGTGCCAGCAGTGAAGAAACAGGATGGGACTACGAGCAGTACTTC
CDR3: CASSEETGWDYEQYF

J: TRBJ1-4
D: NA
V: TRBV7-2
size: NA
DNA: TGTGCCAGCAGCCTACAGGGTTATGAAAAACTGTTTTTT
CDR3: CASSLQGYEKLFF

J: TRBJ2-1
D: NA
V: TRBV11-2
size: NA
DNA: TGTGCCAGCAGCTCCACGGGAGCCAATGAGCAGTTCTTC
CDR3: CASSSTGANEQFF